This is a list of T cell receptor beta chains from one sample in a study of blood T cell repertoires in COVID-19. Assay used: immunoSEQ multiplex PCR; TCRdb lists only in-frame clones, some missing. The repertoire includes 70,000 to 85,000 clones, 65% to 85% of them detected once, and about 42% sits in the top ten. Input material: peripheral blood. The receptors were gathered from a man aged 80 or over with active or convalescent COVID-19. Each CDR3 is given with its conserved first and last residue. Fields, in order: V gene, D gene, clone size, J gene, CDR3 DNA, CDR3 protein. The D gene is left open where the match is weak. Part of the rows lack a size; the others show once, few, many or a class for expanded clones.

V: TRBV7-3; D: .; size: .; J: TRBJ2-1; DNA: TGTGCCAGCAGTCTCGGACAGAACAATGAGCAGTTCTTC; CDR3: CASSLGQNNEQFF
V: TRBV9; D: .; size: once; J: TRBJ1-1; DNA: TGTGCCAGCAGCACCCGGGACACACCAGGCTTTGAAGCTTTCTTT; CDR3: CASSTRDTPGFEAFF
V: TRBV24-1; D: TRBD1; size: .; J: TRBJ1-5; DNA: TGTGCCACCAGTGGTGGGACAGGGGTGAGTCAGCCCCAGCATTTT; CDR3: CATSGGTGVSQPQHF
V: TRBV7-2; D: TRBD2; size: .; J: TRBJ2-2; DNA: TGTGCCAGCGCCCCAAGACTAGCGGGAGGTCTCAACACCGGGGAGCTGTTTTTT; CDR3: CASAPRLAGGLNTGELFF
V: TRBV6-5; D: .; size: .; J: TRBJ1-3; DNA: TGTGCCAGCGGGAGTTACTCTGGAAACACCATATATTTT; CDR3: CASGSYSGNTIYF
V: TRBV7-3; D: TRBD1; size: .; J: TRBJ1-4; DNA: TGTGCCAGCAGCGGGGGACAGCCGAATGAAAAACTGTTTTTT; CDR3: CASSGGQPNEKLFF
V: TRBV15; D: TRBD1; size: .; J: TRBJ2-7; DNA: TGTGCCACCAGCAGAGGACAGGGGGACTACGAGCAGTACTTC; CDR3: CATSRGQGDYEQYF
V: TRBV15; D: .; size: .; J: TRBJ2-5; DNA: TGTGCCACCAGCAGAGCTTGGCCTAGTCAAGAGACCCAGTACTTC; CDR3: CATSRAWPSQETQYF
V: TRBV7-2; D: TRBD2; size: .; J: TRBJ2-1; DNA: TGTGCCAGCGGACGGACTAGCGGGAACCCCGGCAATGAGCAGTTCTTC; CDR3: CASGRTSGNPGNEQFF
V: TRBV6-5; D: .; size: .; J: TRBJ2-3; DNA: TGTGCCGCAAGACAGACAGATACGCAGTATTTT; CDR3: CAARQTDTQYF
V: TRBV7-8; D: TRBD2; size: .; J: TRBJ2-5; DNA: TGTGCCAGCAGCTTAGGGTCGACTAGCGGGAGAGGAGAGACCCAGTACTTC; CDR3: CASSLGSTSGRGETQYF
V: TRBV19; D: TRBD2; size: few; J: TRBJ2-7; DNA: TGTGCCAGTAGTACCACTAGCGGGATCTCCTACGAGCAGTACTTC; CDR3: CASSTTSGISYEQYF
V: TRBV6-1; D: TRBD1; size: .; J: TRBJ1-6; DNA: TGTGCCAGCAGTGCACGATCCGGGACAGGGGTTTCACCCCTCCACTTT; CDR3: CASSARSGTGVSPLHF
V: TRBV12-3/TRBV12-4; D: .; size: .; J: TRBJ1-5; DNA: TGTGCCAGCAGTTTCTCCGGGCCCCAGCATTTT; CDR3: CASSFSGPQHF
V: TRBV27; D: TRBD2; size: .; J: TRBJ2-3; DNA: TGTGCCCCACCAGCAGCTTATACCATGGGACTAGCGGGAGGGAGCACAGATACGCAGTATTTT; CDR3: CAPPAAYTMGLAGGSTDTQYF